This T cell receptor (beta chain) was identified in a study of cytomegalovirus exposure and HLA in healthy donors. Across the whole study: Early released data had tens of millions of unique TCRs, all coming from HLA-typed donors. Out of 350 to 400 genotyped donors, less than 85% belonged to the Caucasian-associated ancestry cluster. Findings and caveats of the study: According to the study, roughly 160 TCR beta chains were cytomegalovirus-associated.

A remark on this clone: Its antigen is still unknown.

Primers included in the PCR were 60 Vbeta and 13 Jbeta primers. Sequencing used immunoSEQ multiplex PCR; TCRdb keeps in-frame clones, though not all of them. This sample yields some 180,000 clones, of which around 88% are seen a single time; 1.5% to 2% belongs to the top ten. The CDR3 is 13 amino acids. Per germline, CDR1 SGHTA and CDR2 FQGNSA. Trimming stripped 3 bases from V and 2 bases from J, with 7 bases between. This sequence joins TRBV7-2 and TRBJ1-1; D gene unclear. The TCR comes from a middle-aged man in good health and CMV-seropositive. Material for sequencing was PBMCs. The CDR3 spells CASSFRVNTEAFF. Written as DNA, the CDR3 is TGTGCCAGCAGCTTTCGAGTAAACACTGAAGCTTTCTTT.